These 7 T cell receptor beta chains were all obtained from the same sample, sequenced in a study of blood T cell repertoires in COVID-19. Sequenced by immunoSEQ multiplex PCR; TCRdb stores in-frame clones only, minus some. The data show 100,000 to 150,000 clones, less than 90% seen once. Sequencing was performed on PBMCs or T cells enriched from blood (not recorded which). These receptors all come from a woman between 50 and 59 years old who had recovered from COVID-19.

The table lists this clone with a count of one. The chain uses TRBV5-1 and TRBJ1-3, with 8 bases identical to TRBD1. CDR1 and CDR2 from the germline V gene are SGHRS and YFSETQ. Trimming removed 0 bases from V and 0 bases from J; junction bases left unmatched: 5. CDR3 length: 17 amino acids. The CDR3 nucleotides are TGCGCCAGCAGCTTGGTTGGGACAGGATTCTCTGGAAACACCATATATTTT. Protein product: CASSLVGTGFSGNTIYF.

This chain links TRBV2 with TRBJ2-1; TRBD2 matches at 13 bases. Germline V gene lookup returns CDR1 SNHLY and CDR2 FYNNEI. V lost 6 bases to trimming and J lost 4 bases; unmatched junction nucleotides: 3. This CDR3 spans 15 amino acids. The chain's CDR3 is CASSATSGGYNEQFF. DNA of the CDR3: TGTGCCAGCAGCGCGACTAGCGGGGGGTACAATGAGCAGTTCTTC.

J is TRBJ2-2 and V is TRBV12-3 or TRBV12-4, with no clear D. V shed 4 bases and J shed 7 bases, with 10 bases lying between them. CDR3 length: 13 residues. The CDR3 region is CASSSSRGGELFF. CDR3 nucleotides: TGTGCCAGCAGTTCATCTCGAGGCGGGGAGCTGTTTTTT.

A note on this clone: Other DNA sequences in the sample encode the same CDR3. The chain recombines TRBV12-3 or TRBV12-4 with TRBJ2-7; D perhaps matches TRBD2 (5 bases). CDR3 size: 12 residues. The V end was cut by 5 bases, the J end by 4 bases, with 9 bases between. The CDR3 nucleotides are TGTGCCAGCAGTCCGGGATCTTACGAGCAGTACTTC. Residues: CASSPGSYEQYF.

This chain uses TRBV7-9 with TRBJ1-4; TRBD1 matches 7 bases. The germline gives CDR1 SEHNR, CDR2 FQNEAQ (reference sequence). J lost 7 bases, V lost 5 bases, and 7 bases had no gene match. This CDR3 contains 14 residues. CDR3 amino acids: CASSPGTVGEKLFF. The CDR3 DNA is TGTGCCAGCAGCCCCGGGACAGTGGGTGAAAAACTGTTTTTT.

This clone was detected only a few times. The genes are TRBV3-1 (or the pseudogene TRBV3-2) and TRBJ2-7; D gene uncertain. Germline V gives CDR1 LGHDT, CDR2 YNNKEL (reference sequence). The V and J ends lost 1 base and 2 bases respectively, with 6 bases between them. CDR3 length: 13 residues. The CDR3 DNA is TGTGCCAGCAGCCAAGTTCCAGCCTACGAGCAGTACTTC. Protein: CASSQVPAYEQYF.

This clone occurred once. The junction shows a germline mismatch at one end, possibly a read error. The CDR3 coding sequence is TGTGCCAGCAGCCCCGACTCAAACCAGGAGACCCAGTACTTC. This encodes CASSPDSNQETQYF. The chain carries TRBV7-9 and TRBJ2-5, with D uncertain. Germline loops: CDR1 SEHNR, CDR2 FQNEAQ (reference sequence). CDR3 length: 14 residues. The full variable domain, completed using reference TRBV7-9 and TRBJ2-5, is DTGVSQNPRHKITKRGQNVTFRCDPISEHNRLYWYRQTLGQGPEFLTYFQNEAQLEKSRLLSDRFSAERPKGSFSTLEIQRTEQGDSAMYLCASSPDSNQETQYFGPGTRLLVL.